A selection of T cell receptor beta chains follows, all from one sample in a study of T-cell reconstitution after alpha-beta-depleted transplantation in children. TCRdb ran MiXCR on the PCR reads and lists one entry per CDR3 protein. The sample has about 580,000 distinct CDR3 sequences, under 25% seen once; the top ten hold 13% to 15%. The source was PBMCs, mostly from graft donor cells, collected 360 days after TCRalphabeta/CD19-depleted stem cell transplant. Source of these receptors: a boy in the first two years of life who had a stem cell transplant for acute myeloid leukemia, so the T cells may come from the graft donor. CDR3s include the opening cysteine and the closing phenylalanine or tryptophan. D genes are given only for firm matches. The listing skips clone size in some rows; elsewhere it reads once, few, many or a size class.

v_call,clone_size,d_call,j_call,cdr3_nt,cdr3_aa
TRBV20-1,few,TRBD1,TRBJ2-1,TGCAGTGCTAGGGACAGGGGGTACAATGAGCAGTTCTTC,CSARDRGYNEQFF
TRBV7-9,few,-,TRBJ2-2,TGTGCCAGCAGCTTACGGGACTTACCGCCTGAGACCGGGGAGCTGTTTTTT,CASSLRDLPPETGELFF
TRBV20-1,-,TRBD2,TRBJ2-5,TGCAGTGCTGCGGGACTAGCGGGGGGCCGGGAGACCCAGTACTTC,CSAAGLAGGRETQYF
TRBV29-1,-,-,TRBJ2-5,TGCAGCGCCGATGTGGGGCTGAGCGAGACCCAGTACTTC,CSADVGLSETQYF
TRBV6-5,-,TRBD1,TRBJ2-3,TGTGCCAGCAGTTACTTGGGACAGGAGTCAGATACGCAGTATTTT,CASSYLGQESDTQYF
TRBV27,many,TRBD1,TRBJ2-7,TGTGCCAGCAGTTTGGGCCGGGACAGGGCCCTCTACGAGCAGTACTTC,CASSLGRDRALYEQYF
TRBV20-1,-,TRBD2,TRBJ2-1,TGCAGTGCCCCGGCTCCGAGGACTAGCGGCTACAATGAGCAGTTCTTC,CSAPAPRTSGYNEQFF
TRBV28,many,TRBD2,TRBJ2-1,TGTGCCAGCAGTTACAGAACTAGCGGGGCTTACAATGAGCAGTTCTTC,CASSYRTSGAYNEQFF
TRBV12-3/TRBV12-4,many,TRBD2,TRBJ2-2,TGTGCCAGCAGTTTAAGCGCGCCTAGCGGGGGACGGACCGGGGAGCTGTTTTTT,CASSLSAPSGGRTGELFF
TRBV12-3/TRBV12-4,-,TRBD2,TRBJ2-5,TGTGCCAGCAGTTGGGGAGGGAACAAAGAGACCCAGTACTTC,CASSWGGNKETQYF
TRBV7-2,few,-,TRBJ2-2,TGTGCCAGCAGCTCCACCGTACTCCTCGTCACCGGGGAGCTGTTTTTT,CASSSTVLLVTGELFF
TRBV6-5,many,-,TRBJ2-3,TGTGCCAGCAGCCGAGCAGATACGCAGTATTTT,CASSRADTQYF
TRBV7-2,-,TRBD2,TRBJ2-5,TGTGCCAGCAGCTTAGTAGCGGGGGCGCGGGAGACCCAGTACTTC,CASSLVAGARETQYF
TRBV11-2,many,-,TRBJ2-2,TGTGCCAGCAGCTTTTTTAGCGGACCGAACACCGGGGAGCTGTTTTTT,CASSFFSGPNTGELFF
TRBV10-3,-,-,TRBJ1-4,TGTGCCACACAGAGTAATGAAAAACTGTTTTTT,CATQSNEKLFF
TRBV20-1,many,-,TRBJ2-2,TGCAGTGCTAGAGTTACCCGGGGGACCGCGAACACCGGGGAGCTGTTTTTT,CSARVTRGTANTGELFF
TRBV15,few,-,TRBJ2-1,TGTGCCACCAGCAGAGATTTGGGGGAGACCTACAATGAGCAGTTCTTC,CATSRDLGETYNEQFF
TRBV25-1,many,-,TRBJ2-7,TGTGCCAGCAGTGACCCCGGGCGCGAGCAGTACTTC,CASSDPGREQYF
TRBV7-2,once,TRBD2,TRBJ2-5,TGTGCCAGCAGCTTACAGGCTAGCGGGGGGGAGACCCAGTACTTC,CASSLQASGGETQYF
TRBV10-1,-,-,TRBJ1-2,TGCGCCAGCAGTGAGAAAGGCTCTAACTATGGCTACACCTTC,CASSEKGSNYGYTF
TRBV24-1,few,TRBD1,TRBJ2-1,TGTGCCACCAGTGAGGGGACAGGGTGGAATGAGCAGTTCTTC,CATSEGTGWNEQFF
TRBV19,few,-,TRBJ1-1,TGTGCCAGTAGTATTGTACAGTTTGGTGAAGCTTTCTTT,CASSIVQFGEAFF
TRBV29-1,many,TRBD1,TRBJ2-1,TGCAGCGCTGCCAACAGGGGTCCCACGAATGAGCAGTTCTTC,CSAANRGPTNEQFF
TRBV29-1,many,TRBD1,TRBJ2-3,TGCAGCGTCCAGGGACAGGCCTTGGGACGGGGGCCCACAGATACGCAGTATTTT,CSVQGQALGRGPTDTQYF
TRBV20-1,many,-,TRBJ2-7,TGCAGTGCTAGAGGGGGGACAACGTACGAGCAGTACTTC,CSARGGTTYEQYF
TRBV20-1,-,-,TRBJ1-1,TGCAGTGCTAGTTCTACCCCGGTCACCACTGAAGCTTTCTTT,CSASSTPVTTEAFF
TRBV4-3,few,-,TRBJ2-1,TGCGCCAGCAGCCAAGGTTTGAGAAAGGGGGAGAGTAACTACAATGAGCAGTTCTTC,CASSQGLRKGESNYNEQFF
TRBV18,-,-,TRBJ2-5,TGTGCCAGCTCACCCCAGGACAACCAAGAGACCCAGTACTTC,CASSPQDNQETQYF
TRBV9,few,TRBD1,TRBJ2-7,TGTGCCAGCAGCGTAGGGGGACAGGGCCACGAGCAGTACTTC,CASSVGGQGHEQYF
TRBV6-5,many,-,TRBJ2-2,TGTGCCAGCAGTTACTCGTATGCTCGGAACACCGGGGAGCTGTTTTTT,CASSYSYARNTGELFF
TRBV5-1,-,TRBD1,TRBJ2-2,TGCGCCAGCAGCTTCCAACAGGGGACGAACACCGGGGAGCTGTTTTTT,CASSFQQGTNTGELFF
TRBV20-1,-,TRBD1,TRBJ2-4,TGCAGTGCTAGAGATGCTTTGACAGGGATCAAAAACATTCAGTACTTC,CSARDALTGIKNIQYF
TRBV12-3/TRBV12-4,many,-,TRBJ2-2,TGTGCCAGCAGTCTTAGGAATCCTGGGCCCGGGGAGCTGTTTTTT,CASSLRNPGPGELFF
TRBV20-1,few,TRBD1,TRBJ1-2,TGCAGTGCTAGAGTAGGACAGGTCGGCTACACCTTC,CSARVGQVGYTF
TRBV5-1,-,TRBD1,TRBJ2-7,TGCGCCAGCAGCGAACAGACAGGGAATTTCGCCTACGAGCAGTACTTC,CASSEQTGNFAYEQYF
TRBV6-5,many,-,TRBJ1-5,TGTGCCAGCAGTTTAGGGGGGCCCAATCAGCCCCAGCATTTT,CASSLGGPNQPQHF
TRBV12-3/TRBV12-4,few,TRBD2,TRBJ2-3,TGTGCCAGCACCCAGACTAGCTTGGGGTCTGATACGCAGTATTTT,CASTQTSLGSDTQYF
TRBV6-1,-,-,TRBJ1-2,TGTGCCAGCACCGAACGGGTGGGGCCCCCCTATGGCTACACCTTC,CASTERVGPPYGYTF
TRBV7-2,-,TRBD2,TRBJ2-7,TGTGCCAGCAGCTTAGGTCGGGGGGTTTCGGGCGAGCAGTACTTC,CASSLGRGVSGEQYF
TRBV4-3,-,-,TRBJ2-3,TGCGCCAGCAGCCAAGATCCGCCGGGGTCCACAGATACGCAGTATTTT,CASSQDPPGSTDTQYF
TRBV20-1,many,-,TRBJ2-5,TGCAGTGCTAGAGATCACCGCGGCGGTGAGACCCAGTACTTC,CSARDHRGGETQYF